Listed below are T cell receptor beta chains from one sample, sequenced in a study of regulatory T cells in long-lasting Graves disease. TCRdb re-called the multiplex PCR reads through MiXCR, storing one row per CDR3 protein. The sample has 430,000 or so distinct CDR3 sequences, 20% to 25% seen once. Sequences were derived from peripheral blood mononuclear cells (PBMCs), sampled when the disease was refractory, from a patient treated with antithyroid drugs. Receptors originate from a female donor with Graves disease. Each CDR3 is given without its conserved first and last residue. A D gene is named only where the DNA matches it firmly.

>TRBJ2-5|.|TRBV2
ASSLFAPETQY
>TRBJ2-2|TRBD2|TRBV7-6
ASSPPGLGAGELF
>TRBJ2-7|.|TRBV2
ASSRPPEWQY
>TRBJ2-7|TRBD2|TRBV4-1
ASSQVVSSGRSHYEQY
>TRBJ2-3|.|TRBV25-1
ASSSPEAKRTDTQY
>TRBJ1-2|.|TRBV6-1
ASRPLDSRGYT
>TRBJ2-2|.|TRBV12-3/TRBV12-4
ASTRGGGFYTGELF
>TRBJ1-2|.|TRBV12-3/TRBV12-4
ASSLAHWGDGYT
>TRBJ1-5|.|TRBV27
ASSPLGGGQPQH
>TRBJ1-1|.|TRBV4-2
ASSQGWGMNTEAF
>TRBJ2-7|.|TRBV28
ASSLSVGGYEQY
>TRBJ2-3|.|TRBV5-1
ASSLGDGDTQY
>TRBJ2-7|TRBD2|TRBV20-1
SASGVGETSSYEQY
>TRBJ2-1|TRBD2|TRBV3-1
ASSHPLAGQF
>TRBJ1-2|TRBD1|TRBV28
ASVLRDRTYGYT
>TRBJ2-7|.|TRBV29-1
SVAQGLSYEQY
>TRBJ2-7|.|TRBV28
ARNYRDSYEQY
>TRBJ1-5|TRBD1|TRBV30
AWSPGQGFQPQH
>TRBJ2-2|.|TRBV27
ASSPGTSPTGELF
>TRBJ1-5|.|TRBV2
ASSADRRGQPQH
>TRBJ2-3|.|TRBV7-9
ASSLLVTDTQY
>TRBJ1-1|.|TRBV30
AWARRQDTEAF
>TRBJ2-6|.|TRBV27
ASSRPPGAGANVLT
>TRBJ1-3|.|TRBV3-1
ASSQGYGRSGNTIY
>TRBJ2-1|.|TRBV2
ASRETGYNEQF
>TRBJ2-3|.|TRBV6-2/TRBV6-3
ASKGTDTQY
>TRBJ2-7|TRBD1|TRBV19
ASPPGQGKDEQY
>TRBJ1-3|TRBD1|TRBV18
ASSLGQIPGNTIY
>TRBJ2-7|TRBD1|TRBV20-1
SARDPGTGIYEQY
>TRBJ2-7|.|TRBV28
ASRLEGYDEQY
>TRBJ2-3|.|TRBV4-1
ASSQDTGRDRDTQY
>TRBJ2-2|.|TRBV6-2/TRBV6-3
ASREWTTPTGELF
>TRBJ1-4|.|TRBV6-1
ASSEPVGGDEKLF
>TRBJ2-1|TRBD1|TRBV6-9
ASSYRTVTGTGMYNEQF
>TRBJ2-2|.|TRBV2
ASRTTGLTGELF
>TRBJ1-1|.|TRBV5-1
ASSLMAPGPTEAF
>TRBJ2-2|.|TRBV28
ASSPGWEMSGELF
>TRBJ2-4|.|TRBV12-3/TRBV12-4
ASSPQDTLLAKNIQY
>TRBJ1-2|.|TRBV2
ASTLGRLNYGYT
>TRBJ1-2|TRBD1|TRBV29-1
SVARDRFYGYT
>TRBJ2-7|TRBD1|TRBV3-1
ASSQPGQVSFYEQY
>TRBJ2-5|TRBD2|TRBV28
ASSLGGGDEQETQY
>TRBJ2-5|TRBD2|TRBV20-1
SARDIEAGGPPY
>TRBJ2-2|.|TRBV19
ASRVSNTGELF
>TRBJ1-2|.|TRBV12-3/TRBV12-4
ASSSSVPGRKSTNYGYT
>TRBJ2-7|TRBD1|TRBV27
ASSRRQGALEQY
>TRBJ1-1|.|TRBV29-1
SAALGAEAF
>TRBJ1-2|.|TRBV10-2
ASSDVGNYGYT
>TRBJ1-2|.|TRBV6-1
ASRGREFHGYT
>TRBJ2-6|.|TRBV20-1
SASRDSGANVLT
>TRBJ1-1|.|TRBV10-3
ATVQEPNTEAF
>TRBJ2-2|TRBD2|TRBV19
ASSLLTSGRTGELF
>TRBJ2-5|TRBD1|TRBV19
ASTGQGRGETQY
>TRBJ2-5|.|TRBV20-1
SASLVGETQY
>TRBJ1-1|.|TRBV10-3
AISEVQGNTEAF
>TRBJ1-1|.|TRBV29-1
SVEDPGPTVNTEAF
>TRBJ1-3|.|TRBV13
ASRVSEGIPGNTIY
>TRBJ1-2|TRBD1|TRBV4-1
ASSQGTGANYGYT
>TRBJ1-6|TRBD1|TRBV20-1
SARDAGQISPLH